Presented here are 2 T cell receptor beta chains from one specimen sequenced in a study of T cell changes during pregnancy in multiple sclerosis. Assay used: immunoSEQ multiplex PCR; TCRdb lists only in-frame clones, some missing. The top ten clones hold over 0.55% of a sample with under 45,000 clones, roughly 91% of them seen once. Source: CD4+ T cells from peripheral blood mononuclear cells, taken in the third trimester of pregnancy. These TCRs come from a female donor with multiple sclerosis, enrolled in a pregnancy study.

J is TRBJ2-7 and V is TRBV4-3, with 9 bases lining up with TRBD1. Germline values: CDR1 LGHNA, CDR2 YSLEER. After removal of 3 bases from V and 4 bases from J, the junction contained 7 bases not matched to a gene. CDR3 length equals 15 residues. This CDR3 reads CASSQRQGGPYEQYF. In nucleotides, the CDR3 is TGCGCCAGCAGCCAGCGACAGGGGGGCCCATACGAGCAGTACTTC.

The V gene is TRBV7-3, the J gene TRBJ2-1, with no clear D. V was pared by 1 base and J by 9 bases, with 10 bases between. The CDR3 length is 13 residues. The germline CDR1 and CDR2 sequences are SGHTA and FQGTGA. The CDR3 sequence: CASSLISNGEQFF. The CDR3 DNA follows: TGTGCCAGCAGCTTAATATCTAATGGTGAGCAGTTCTTC. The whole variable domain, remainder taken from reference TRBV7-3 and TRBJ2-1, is GAGVSQTPSNKVTEKGKYVELRCDPISGHTALYWYRQSLGQGPEFLIYFQGTGAADDSGLPNDRFFAVRPEGSVSTLKIQRTERGDSAVYLCASSLISNGEQFFGPGTRLTVL.